This is a list of T cell receptor beta chains from one sample in a study of blood T cell repertoires in COVID-19. The table came from immunoSEQ multiplex PCR; TCRdb's copy has only in-frame clones and leaves some out. The table lists some 96,000 clones, 85% to 90% of them singletons. Material: peripheral blood. These receptors originate from a human donor in a cohort sampled during active COVID-19. The conserved cysteine and the conserved F or W are not part of the CDR3 here. A D gene is named only where the DNA matches it firmly.

D: NA; V: TRBV10-1; CDR3: ASSDPTTDTQY
D: TRBD2; V: TRBV2; CDR3: ARSGTTNNEQF
D: NA; V: TRBV6-6; CDR3: ASSPYNEQF
D: NA; V: TRBV5-6; CDR3: ASSPPWGFNPNEQY
D: NA; V: TRBV12-3/TRBV12-4; CDR3: ASSFGLNTEAF
D: NA; V: TRBV7-8; CDR3: ASSPPSETQY
D: NA; V: TRBV4-1; CDR3: ASSQDGQGYGYT
D: TRBD1; V: TRBV4-3; CDR3: ASSQGQGVYNEQF
D: TRBD1; V: TRBV13; CDR3: ASSLGTGKGYT
D: TRBD2; V: TRBV11-2; CDR3: ASSPRLAGDGTQY
D: TRBD1; V: TRBV5-8; CDR3: ASSRTGSTYGYT
D: TRBD2; V: TRBV6-5; CDR3: AARSSGRYEQY
D: TRBD2; V: TRBV18; CDR3: ASSSGGTLYNEQF
D: TRBD1; V: TRBV3-1/TRBV3-2; CDR3: ANLTGGNNSPLH
D: NA; V: TRBV29-1; CDR3: SVEAQANNEQF
D: TRBD1; V: TRBV18; CDR3: ASSPTGTGGEQY
D: NA; V: TRBV27; CDR3: ASSFTLRAGAGEQF
D: NA; V: TRBV5-5; CDR3: ASSRGTSSLYGYT
D: NA; V: TRBV30; CDR3: AWSVRGQRDGYT
D: NA; V: TRBV3-1/TRBV3-2; CDR3: ASSQRQNYGYT
D: NA; V: TRBV7-2; CDR3: ASSGGALNNEQF
D: TRBD2; V: TRBV19; CDR3: ASSFQRGRDEQY
D: NA; V: TRBV7-2; CDR3: ASSLVAGVAGELF
D: NA; V: TRBV4-3; CDR3: ASSQNLKTQRDGEAF
D: NA; V: TRBV3-1/TRBV3-2; CDR3: ASSRQVGYGYT
D: TRBD2; V: TRBV2; CDR3: ASRGSGNANTGELF
D: TRBD2; V: TRBV3-1/TRBV3-2; CDR3: ASSQKEAGERTDTQY
D: NA; V: TRBV5-4; CDR3: ASSLTGTGYT
D: NA; V: TRBV7-2; CDR3: ASSPNQAYGYT
D: NA; V: TRBV11-2; CDR3: ASSLVRPRQFQETQY
D: TRBD2; V: TRBV24-1; CDR3: ATSDGGSGRGQETQY
D: NA; V: TRBV6-1; CDR3: ASSGPRGYRNTEAF
D: NA; V: TRBV6-1; CDR3: ASSESLGPSSYNSPLH
D: NA; V: TRBV27; CDR3: ASGRLDSYEQY
D: NA; V: TRBV9; CDR3: ASSSLGSSYEQY